This T cell receptor beta chain was sequenced in a study of CD8 T cells in ankylosing spondylitis. General study results and limits: Apparently characteristic of ankylosing spondylitis blood was a TCR beta motif (under ten highly homologous variants). Those disease-linked clones were CD8+; they were also relatively rare in peripheral blood. Previously reported in reactive arthritis synovial fluid and blood were some of the motif variants.

On this clonotype itself: What it binds is not known.

Researchers built TCR beta libraries using quantitative 5'-RACE with molecular barcodes. TCRdb itself ran the 5' RACE reads through MiXCR, one entry per CDR3 protein. The sample contains about 540,000 distinct CDR3 sequences, roughly 13% of which appear only once. The V gene lost 0 bases and the J gene lost 0 bases, with 12 bases spanning the gap. Germline lookup yields CDR1 MNHNS and CDR2 SASEGT. CDR3 length equals 16 residues. The chain has TRBV6-1 and TRBJ2-7; D gene ambiguous. The sequencing input was blood, either unsorted or a sorted T cell fraction (not recorded which). The sequence derives from a male donor with ankylosing spondylitis. DNA of the CDR3: TGTGCCAGCAGTGAAGCGCAGGTCAGGAGCTCCTACGAGCAGTACTTC. Translation: CASSEAQVRSSYEQYF.